These 13 T cell receptor beta chains came from one sample sequenced in a study of a mutant IDH1 vaccine in newly diagnosed glioma. The time point is: baseline, week 1 (first vaccination visit). Treatment of the sample: pre-vaccination baseline after standard-of-care therapy. Libraries were prepared by immunoSEQ multiplex PCR; TCRdb keeps only in-frame clonotypes and omits some of them. The repertoire has about 24,000 clones, approximately 90% of them found once; the top ten carry 7% to 10%. Sequenced here: PBMCs, sampled from a glioma patient treated with radiotherapy, temozolomide or both. These receptors were collected from a young man with glioma.

The rearrangement links TRBV6-4 to TRBJ2-1; the D gene is possibly TRBD1 (6 bases). The V end lost 4 bases, the J end lost 2 bases, and 15 bases lay between the germline ends. CDR3 length: 16 residues. Germline V gene lookup returns CDR1 MRHNA and CDR2 SNTAGT. The CDR3 DNA follows: TGTGCCAGCAGTGTCCTGTCAGGGGCTACCTACAATGAGCAGTTCTTC. As protein: CASSVLSGATYNEQFF.

The genes are TRBV20-1 and TRBJ2-7; D remains unclear. The CDR3 spans 11 residues. The germline V gene has CDR1 DFQATT and CDR2 SNEGSKA (reference sequence). Trimming took off 1 base at V and 11 bases at J, with 12 bases between the two ends. For the CDR3, the DNA is TGCAGTGCTAGAGTCGACATTGTTGAGTACTTC. Residues: CSARVDIVEYF.

This chain joins TRBV15 and TRBJ2-6; D tentatively reads TRBD1 or TRBD2 (5 bases each). V lost 0 bases, J lost 0 bases, and 9 bases lay in between. Germline-derived CDR1 and CDR2 are LNHNV and YYDKDF (reference sequence). The CDR3 length is 17 residues. The CDR3 DNA reads TGTGCCACCAGCAGAGATAAGGGGAGCTCTGGGGCCAACGTCCTGACTTTC. It specifies CATSRDKGSSGANVLTF.

The chain is built from TRBV14 and TRBJ2-1; 7 bases map to TRBD1. Germline values: CDR1 SGHDN, CDR2 FVKESK. The J segment lost 10 bases and the V segment lost 2 bases, leaving 11 bases of the junction unmatched. This CDR3 contains 15 residues. The CDR3 nucleotides are TGTGCCAGCAGCCAAACGGGACAGCCTCTCGACGAGCAGTTCTTC. Translated: CASSQTGQPLDEQFF.

The chain carries TRBV19 and TRBJ2-1; D unresolved. CDR3 size: 14 residues. Trimming removed 3 bases at V and 0 bases at J, with 6 bases between. Germline V gene sequence: CDR1 LNHDA, CDR2 SQIVND (reference sequence). The CDR3 loop is CASSMADSYNEQFF. The CDR3 bases are TGTGCCAGTAGTATGGCCGACTCCTACAATGAGCAGTTCTTC.

This CDR3 reads CASSLVDSYYGYTF. As DNA, the CDR3 is TGCGCCAGCAGCTTGGTGGACAGCTACTATGGCTACACCTTC. The chain combines TRBV5-1 with TRBJ1-2; a possible D gene is TRBD1 (6 bases). There are 14 residues in the CDR3. The germline V and J ends were trimmed by 0 bases and 3 bases, with 9 bases remaining between them. Germline loops: CDR1 SGHRS, CDR2 YFSETQ.

The chain uses TRBV7-2 and TRBJ2-3; D remains unclear. The CDR3 extends over 13 amino acids. V lost 1 base, J lost 8 bases, and 10 bases lay in between. Germline assignment: CDR1 SGHTA and CDR2 FQGNSA. The DNA of the CDR3 is TGTGCCAGCAGCTTAGAAGGGCTGGCTACGCAGTATTTT. This codes for CASSLEGLATQYF.

The chain uses TRBV6-4 and TRBJ2-7; D assignment may be TRBD1 or TRBD2 (5 bases each). Deletions cut 4 bases from V and 2 bases from J, with 12 bases between. The CDR3 loop spans 14 amino acids. Germline values: CDR1 MRHNA, CDR2 SNTAGT. The CDR3 DNA follows: TGTGCCAGCAGTGTCCGAGGGGTTCCCTACGAGCAGTACTTC. Translation gives CASSVRGVPYEQYF.

V usage is TRBV10-3 and J usage is TRBJ2-5; 11 nucleotides agree with TRBD2. This CDR3 has 15 residues. CDR1 ENHRY and CDR2 SYGVKD come from the germline V gene. Losses at the gene ends were 5 bases for V and 4 bases for J; bases not matched to a gene: 6. The CDR3 DNA sequence: TGTGCCATCAGTACCCTAGCGGGAGGTGGAGAGACCCAGTACTTC. Protein: CAISTLAGGGETQYF.

The chain joins TRBV19 to TRBJ1-1; D is undetermined. The CDR3 sequence is 14 residues long. Germline-derived CDR1 and CDR2 are LNHDA and SQIVND (reference sequence). Trimming took 5 bases from V and 2 from J, leaving 12 bases between them. DNA of the CDR3: TGTGCCAGTAGTTCTCACGGCCCTAACACTGAAGCTTTCTTT. The encoded protein is CASSSHGPNTEAFF.

The chain uses TRBV30 and TRBJ2-1, with unresolved D. This CDR3 contains 15 residues. The germline CDR1 and CDR2 sequences are GTSNPN and SVGIG (reference sequence). The V gene lost 2 bases and the J gene lost 14 bases, with 25 bases spanning the gap. CDR3 coding DNA: TGTGCCTGGAGTTCCCTTCCGCCGACGGAGCCTGTGAAGTTCTTC. Amino acids: CAWSSLPPTEPVKFF.

The V call is TRBV7-2, the J call TRBJ2-1; 9 bases align to TRBD2. The CDR3 runs to 16 residues. Germline CDR1 SGHTA, CDR2 FQGNSA. With 5 bases clipped from V and 0 bases from J, the junction kept 5 bases outside the gene matches. The CDR3 loop reads CASSPFSGSSYNEQFF. Written as DNA, the CDR3 is TGTGCCAGCAGCCCCTTTAGCGGGAGCTCCTACAATGAGCAGTTCTTC.

The chain combines TRBV5-1 with TRBJ1-1; D remains ambiguous. Between the trimmed V and J ends, which lost 4 bases and 1 base, there was a span of 17 bases. Germline CDR1 is SGHRS and CDR2 is YFSETQ. The CDR3 is made up of 16 amino acids. CDR3 coding DNA: TGCGCCAGCAGCCTCCCCGCAGGTCTCGGGAACACTGAAGCTTTCTTT. Residues: CASSLPAGLGNTEAFF.